These 18 T cell receptor beta chains came from one sample sequenced in a study of T cell clonality in common variable immunodeficiency. Study-wide results and limits: Common variable immunodeficiency TCR beta sequences reportedly had fewer deletions and N-nucleotide insertions.

Libraries were prepared by immunoSEQ multiplex PCR; TCRdb keeps only in-frame clonotypes and omits some of them. The table lists just over 25,000 clones, with no singletons. For these receptors, no antigen is known. The sample consisted of peripheral blood mononuclear cells. Every receptor here comes from a human donor with common variable immunodeficiency.

This clone was observed at least ten times. The CDR3 end is not reached by the read, which stops 3 residues before it; the germline J gene fills it in. The rearrangement uses TRBV30 and TRBJ1-2; D not resolved. Looked up from germline, CDR1 is GTSNPN and CDR2 is SVGIG (reference sequence). The CDR3 contains 15 residues. V lost 3 bases to trimming and J lost 2 bases, with 16 bases between them. The CDR3 here is CAWSATVILNYGYTF. CDR3 DNA (partial): TGTGCCTGGAGCGCAACAGTTATTTTAAACTATGGC.

This clone was found many times. The observed sequence ends 3 residues before the CDR3 terminus, with the missing tail filled in from the germline J gene. The chain combines TRBV4-1 with TRBJ2-7; TRBD1 matches 9 bases. J lost 4 bases, V lost 1 base, and 2 bases had no gene match. The CDR3 is 14 amino acids. CDR1 MGHRA and CDR2 YSYEKL come from the germline V gene. CDR3 loop: CASSQGGQGYEQYF. Partial CDR3 DNA: TGCGCCAGCAGCCAAGGGGGACAGGGTTACGAG.

This clone appeared a few times. The chain's CDR3 is CSARGTSGTDTQYF. Partial CDR3 DNA: TGCAGTGCTCGCGGGACTAGCGGCACAGATACG. V is TRBV20-1 and J is TRBJ2-3, with 10 nucleotides matching TRBD2. The read ends 3 residues early relative to the CDR3; the germline J gene fills the gap. The CDR3 is 14 amino acids. Germline V CDR1 and CDR2: DFQATT, SNEGSKA (reference sequence). With V trimmed by 5 bases and J by 1 base, 3 bases remained unmatched.

This clone was counted ten times or more. The DNA ends 3 residues before the CDR3 does, and the rest of the CDR3 is filled in from the germline J gene. The J gene is TRBJ2-3, the V gene TRBV20-1; weak D call: TRBD1 (5 bases). Germline loops: CDR1 DFQATT, CDR2 SNEGSKA (reference sequence). Trimming took off 6 bases at V and 6 bases at J, with 13 bases between the two ends. CDR3 length: 12 residues. This chain's CDR3 is CSASRESDTQYF. The covered CDR3 bases are TGCAGTGCGAGCAGGGAATCGGATACG.

This clone showed up many times. The read is 3 residues too short to cover the CDR3 end, so that end is filled in from the germline J gene. The J gene is TRBJ2-1, the V gene TRBV7-3; 9 nucleotides agree with TRBD2. Trimming took 2 bases from V and 4 from J; bases not matched to a gene: 9. Germline-derived CDR1 and CDR2 are SGHTA and FQGTGA. The CDR3 is 17 amino acids. Incomplete CDR3 DNA: TGTGCCAGCAGCTTATTTCCGGCGACTAGCGGTTACAATGAG. This encodes CASSLFPATSGYNE. The complete CDR3 sequence is CASSLFPATSGYNEQFF.

Details on this clone: The read gets to within 3 residues of the CDR3 end, and the germline J gene fills in the rest. The rearrangement links TRBV19 to TRBJ2-3; no clear D. CDR3 size: 14 residues. The germline V and J ends were trimmed by 3 bases and 2 bases, with 9 bases remaining between them. In germline, CDR1 is LNHDA, CDR2 SQIVND (reference sequence). The part of the CDR3 DNA that was read is TGTGCCAGTAGTATTAGGGCCTTCACAGATACG. As protein: CASSIRAFTDT. The full CDR3 is CASSIRAFTDTQYF.

In this sample, this clone turned up many times. The CDR3 end falls 3 residues outside the read, so it is completed with the germline J gene. The genes are TRBV6-2 or TRBV6-3 and TRBJ2-7; 8 bases align to TRBD1. V was clipped by 6 bases and J by 6 bases; unmatched bases: 1. Germline V gives CDR1 MNHEY, CDR2 SVGEGT. This CDR3 has 11 amino acids. CDR3 DNA (partial): TGTGCCAGCAGGGACAGGGTCGAG. This codes for CASRDRVE. The CDR3 in its entirety is CASRDRVEQYF.

This clone was seen more than once but under ten times. CDR3 DNA (partial): TGTGCCAGCAGCTCCTCTAGAGATACG. Amino acid sequence: CASSSSRDT. The full CDR3 sequence reads CASSSSRDTQYF. This chain connects TRBV7-2 to TRBJ2-3; no clear D. Read coverage stops 3 residues before the CDR3 terminus; the germline J gene supplies the remainder. CDR1 SGHTA and CDR2 FQGNSA come from the germline V gene. The CDR3 totals 12 residues. With 4 bases removed from V and 5 bases from J, the gap between germline ends came to 7 bases.

This clone was picked up a small number of times. The covered CDR3 bases are TGTGCCAGCAGTGCAGTGGGCAATCAGCCC. Translated: CASSAVGNQP. The CDR3 in its entirety is CASSAVGNQPQHF. The chain is built from TRBV6-1 and TRBJ1-5, with D unresolved. The sequence runs out 3 residues before the end of the CDR3; the remainder is reconstructed from the germline J gene. CDR3 length: 13 residues. The germline CDR1 and CDR2 sequences are MNHNS and SASEGT. V was shortened by 4 bases and J by 2 bases, with 6 bases between the two germline ends.

This clone was counted only a few times. The DNA read from the CDR3 is TGTGCCAGCAGCTTACTAGCGGCTAGCACAGATACG. It translates to CASSLLAASTDT. In full, the CDR3 reads CASSLLAASTDTQYF. The V gene is TRBV11-2, the J gene TRBJ2-3; TRBD2 matches at 7 bases. From the germline J gene comes the end of the CDR3, since the read stops 3 residues before it. V shed 2 bases, J shed 0 bases, and the junction held 2 bases outside the gene matches. CDR3 length equals 15 residues. Germline V gives CDR1 SGHAT, CDR2 FQNNGV.

As for this clone: With the read ending 3 residues before the CDR3 end, the germline J gene is used to fill in that end. The chain recombines TRBV6-2 or TRBV6-3 with TRBJ1-1; D gene ambiguous. This CDR3 has 15 residues. V gave up 4 bases and J gave up 0 bases, with 12 bases separating them. Germline V gene data show CDR1 as MNHEY and CDR2 as SVGEGT. CDR3 protein: CASSSPSRLNTEAFF. The covered CDR3 bases are TGTGCCAGCAGTTCCCCTTCCAGGCTGAACACTGAA.

This clone was recorded a few times. The read ends 3 residues early relative to the CDR3; the germline J gene fills the gap. The chain couples TRBV30 to TRBJ1-2, with TRBD1 matching 10 bases. Germline CDR1 GTSNPN, CDR2 SVGIG (reference sequence). The CDR3 runs to 13 residues. Losses at the gene ends were 3 bases for V and 7 bases for J; bases not matched to a gene: 5. CDR3 bases read: TGTGCCTGGAGGTGGTGGACAGGGGGTGGC. Translating gives CAWRWWTGGG. The whole CDR3 reads CAWRWWTGGGYTF.

This clone was counted between two and nine times. Read coverage stops 3 residues before the CDR3 terminus; the germline J gene supplies the remainder. The chain is built from TRBV6-1 and TRBJ2-5; D ambiguous. Trimming shortened V by 1 base and J by 1 base, and 16 bases separated the two germline ends. The CDR3 runs 17 residues. The V gene's germline CDR1 is MNHNS and CDR2 SASEGT. Partial CDR3 DNA: TGTGCCAGCAGTGAAGGATGGGCAGTAAGTCTCCAAGAGACC. As protein: CASSEGWAVSLQET. The entire CDR3 sequence reads CASSEGWAVSLQETQYF.

This clone was seen many times. This chain's CDR3 is CASSLGQANQPQHF. The covered CDR3 bases are TGCGCCAGCAGCTTGGGACAGGCGAATCAGCCC. J is TRBJ1-5 and V is TRBV5-1; weak D call: TRBD1 (6 bases). The read gets to within 3 residues of the CDR3 end, and the germline J gene fills in the rest. Trimming removed 0 bases at V and 4 bases at J, with 8 bases between. The CDR3 sequence is 14 residues long. Germline V gene lookup returns CDR1 SGHRS and CDR2 YFSETQ.

This clone was detected many times. The read ends 3 residues early relative to the CDR3; the germline J gene fills the gap. The rearrangement joins TRBV7-9 to TRBJ2-1; TRBD1 agrees at 8 bases. V shed 2 bases, J shed 9 bases, and the junction held 3 bases outside the gene matches. The CDR3 contains 13 residues. Germline assignment: CDR1 SEHNR and CDR2 FQNEAQ (reference sequence). This chain's CDR3 is CASSLSGGSEQFF. The DNA read from the CDR3 is TGTGCCAGCAGCTTATCAGGGGGCAGTGAG.

This clone was detected many times. Read sequence stops 3 residues before the CDR3 end, and the germline J gene provides the missing end. The chain carries TRBV19 and TRBJ1-4; no clear D gene. Germline CDR1 LNHDA, CDR2 SQIVND (reference sequence). The CDR3 runs to 14 residues. With 3 bases removed from V and 0 bases from J, the gap between germline ends came to 5 bases. The DNA read from the CDR3 is TGTGCCAGTAGTATGGCTGCAACTAATGAAAAA. Its translation: CASSMAATNEK. The CDR3 as a whole reads CASSMAATNEKLFF.

This clone was recorded at least ten times. The missing CDR3 end, 3 residues past where the read stops, is filled in from the germline J gene. This rearrangement joins TRBV18 to TRBJ2-3; 7 bases align to TRBD2. From germline, CDR1 is KGHSH and CDR2 LQKENI. V shed 8 bases, J shed 4 bases, and the junction held 9 bases outside the gene matches. The CDR3 has 14 amino acids. The chain's CDR3 is CASRPGGDSDTQYF. CDR3 bases read: TGTGCCAGCCGACCGGGGGGAGACTCAGATACG.

This clone was seen at least ten times. The CDR3 goes on 3 residues after the read ends, and that part is filled in from the germline J gene. The J gene is TRBJ2-1, the V gene TRBV10-1; 7 bases line up with TRBD1. The CDR3 runs 16 residues. CDR1 and CDR2 from the germline V gene are WNHNN and SYGVQD (reference sequence). With V trimmed by 1 base and J by 2 bases, 5 bases remained unmatched. The CDR3 here is CASSEYEGAAYNEQFF. CDR3 DNA, as far as it was read: TGCGCCAGCAGTGAGTATGAGGGGGCGGCCTACAATGAG.